The present T cell receptor (beta chain) was sequenced within a study of blood T cell repertoires in COVID-19 (dated by TCRdb to between 2020 and 2021). About the full investigation: Samples from collaborators originated in the United States, Italy and Spain and spanned both the acute and convalescent phases of COVID-19. The samples were drawn from two sources: the first 160 participants of the ongoing ImmuneRACE study, and fewer than 1,500 subjects contributed by 6 global collaborators. Where available, HLA class I and class II types were taken from metadata supplied by the sample provider and were not determined by assay-based typing. Nearly every sample came with metadata listing a de-identified subject ID, COVID-19 status, age in years and sex. The repertoires were released in a freely available public database meant as a resource for research on the immune response to SARS-CoV-2. The prospective study material was composed of cDNA or gDNA derived from T cells, B-cell-depleted T cells, or PBMCs. Subjects who had been exposed to COVID-19, were actively infected with it, or had recovered from it provided the deeply sampled blood TCRbeta repertoires that made up the dataset. The research as a whole found: The amount of clinical and demographic metadata varied by source and participant and was provided uncurated.

TCRbeta CDR3 regions were amplified from genomic DNA using the immunoSEQ Assay, a bias-controlled multiplex PCR. For the original study's pipeline: Within the assay, amplification of reference gene primers was used to estimate how many nucleated cells each sample contained. To quantify the absolute abundance of each unique TCRbeta CDR3 rearrangement, sequence reads were collapsed and filtered. For each sample, productive Simpson clonality was calculated as the square root of Simpson's diversity index across productive rearrangements. Not all clones reach the TCRdb copy of this immuneACCESS table, which keeps in-frame sequences only. Checked studies attribute under half of the gap to unresolved V genes and leave the rest unexplained. V and J calls and clone size are as listed in that table; D and trimming were resolved from the DNA. The sample data list 230,000 or so clones, and approximately 86% of these were observed just once. 14% to 15% of the sample lies in the top ten.

In the prospective study, participants were about 18 to 100 years old, resided in fewer than 25 geographic areas of the United States, and were enrolled through a virtual design. To assign participants to cohorts, the prospective study relied on clinical history that participants themselves reported in a screening survey and a study questionnaire. In the prospective study, mobile phlebotomists collected whole blood, serum and a nasopharyngeal or oropharyngeal swab from each participant. Over a roughly 2-month period, participants in the prospective study had the option of providing additional blood draws and questionnaires. Blood samples from the prospective study were shipped frozen or at room temperature prior to DNA extraction. This clone came up once. Its antigen is unknown. Base qualities are not recorded, but no much larger clone differs from it by a single base. The junction shows trimming of 2 bases on V and 0 bases on J, plus 6 bases between the germline ends. CDR1 and CDR2 are read off the germline V gene as SGHTS and YDEGEE. The CDR3 has 14 amino acids, counting the end cysteine and phenylalanine. The kept DNA is CDR3 alone, 42 bases in frame from the first base.

The sample was PBMCs or T cells enriched from blood (not recorded which). This receptor was identified in a woman aged 50 to 60 with acute COVID-19. Recombination joined TRBV5-8 with TRBJ1-5; the D gene assignment is ambiguous. Here the CDR3 is given as CASSLTHSNQPQHF. The base sequence is TGTGCCAGCAGCTTAACTCATAGCAATCAGCCCCAGCATTTT. Outside the CDR3, residues come from the reference TRBV5-8 and TRBJ1-5 proteins, so the full variable domain is: EAGVTQSPTHLIKTRGQQATLRCSPISGHTSVYWYQQALGLGLQFLLWYDEGEERNRGNFPPRFSGRQFPNYSSELNVNALELEDSALYLCASSLTHSNQPQHFGDGTRLSIL.